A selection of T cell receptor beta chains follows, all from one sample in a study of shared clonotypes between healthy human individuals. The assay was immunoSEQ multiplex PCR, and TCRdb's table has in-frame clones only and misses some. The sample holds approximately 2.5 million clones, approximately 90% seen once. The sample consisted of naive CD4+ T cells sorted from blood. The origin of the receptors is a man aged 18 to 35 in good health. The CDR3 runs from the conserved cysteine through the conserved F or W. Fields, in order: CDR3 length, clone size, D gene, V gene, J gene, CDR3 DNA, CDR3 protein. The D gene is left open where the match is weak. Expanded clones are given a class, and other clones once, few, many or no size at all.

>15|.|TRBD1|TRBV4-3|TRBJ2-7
TGCGCCAGCAGCCAAATGTCAGGGGGCTCCTACGAGCAGTACTTC
CASSQMSGGSYEQYF
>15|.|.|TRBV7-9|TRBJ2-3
TGTGCCAGCAGCTTAGGGACAGCGGGCACAGATACGCAGTATTTT
CASSLGTAGTDTQYF
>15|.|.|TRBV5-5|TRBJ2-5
TGTGCCAGCAGTTCCGGACTAACCATCCAAGAGACCCAGTACTTC
CASSSGLTIQETQYF
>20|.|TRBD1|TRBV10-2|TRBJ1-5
TGCGCCAGCAGTGAGTCGACTCCGGGTTTGGACAGGAATAGCAATCAGCCCCAGCATTTT
CASSESTPGLDRNSNQPQHF
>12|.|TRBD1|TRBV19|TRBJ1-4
TGTGCCTCCAGGACAGGGAACGAAAAACTGTTTTTT
CASRTGNEKLFF
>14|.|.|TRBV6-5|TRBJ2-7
TGTGCCAGCAGTTCCCGATATGGGCGGTACGAGCAGTACTTC
CASSSRYGRYEQYF
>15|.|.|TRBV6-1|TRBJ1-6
TGTGCCAGCAGAACGGGTGGCTACTATAATTCACCCCTCCACTTT
CASRTGGYYNSPLHF
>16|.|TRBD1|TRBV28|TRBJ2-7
TGTGCCAGCAGAAGTGCCTCCGGACAGGGGGCTCTCGAGCAGTACTTC
CASRSASGQGALEQYF
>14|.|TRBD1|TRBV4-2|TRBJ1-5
TGTGCCAGCAGCCAGGGACAGGGGGGTCAGCCCCAGCATTTT
CASSQGQGGQPQHF
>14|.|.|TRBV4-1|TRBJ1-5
TGCGCCAGCAGTGTTGTTTATAGCAATCAGCCCCAGCATTTT
CASSVVYSNQPQHF
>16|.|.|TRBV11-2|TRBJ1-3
TGTGCCAGCAGCTTCCACCCAAAGGGCATCGGAAACACCATATATTTT
CASSFHPKGIGNTIYF
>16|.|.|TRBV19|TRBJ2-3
TGTGCCAGTAGTATGCTGGCGGGGGCCCTCACAGATACGCAGTATTTT
CASSMLAGALTDTQYF
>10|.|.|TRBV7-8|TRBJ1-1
TGTGCCAGCCAGAACACTGAAGCTTTCTTT
CASQNTEAFF
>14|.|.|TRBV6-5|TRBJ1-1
TGTGCCAGCAGTTACGGCCAGCCGAACACTGAAGCTTTCTTT
CASSYGQPNTEAFF
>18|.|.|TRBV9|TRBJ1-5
TGTGCCAGCAGCGTAGGGGATACCGCAGGGGCGAACAATCAGCCCCAGCATTTT
CASSVGDTAGANNQPQHF
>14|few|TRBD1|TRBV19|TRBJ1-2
TGTGCCAGTAGTCCGGGACAGGGGGGCTATGGCTACACCTTC
CASSPGQGGYGYTF
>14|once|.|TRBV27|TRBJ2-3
TGTGCCAGCAGTTTGAGTCTCGACACAGATACGCAGTATTTT
CASSLSLDTDTQYF
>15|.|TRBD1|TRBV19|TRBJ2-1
TGTGCCAGTAGTATTCAAGGGGGCGCGTACAATGAGCAGTTCTTC
CASSIQGGAYNEQFF
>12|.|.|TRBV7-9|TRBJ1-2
TGTGCCAGCAGCTTAGCAGGGTATGGCTACACCTTC
CASSLAGYGYTF
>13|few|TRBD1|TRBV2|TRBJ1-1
TGTGCCACGGGACAGGGGCTCAACACTGAAGCTTTCTTT
CATGQGLNTEAFF
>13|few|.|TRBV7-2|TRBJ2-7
TGTGCCAGCAGCTTAGAGGTTTCCTACGAGCAGTACTTC
CASSLEVSYEQYF
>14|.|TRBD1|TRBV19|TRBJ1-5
TGTGCCAGTAGTACCGACAGGGGGAATCAGCCCCAGCATTTT
CASSTDRGNQPQHF
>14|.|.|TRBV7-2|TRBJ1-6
TGTGCCAGCAGCTTAGAACGCGGGGGCTCACCCCTCCACTTT
CASSLERGGSPLHF
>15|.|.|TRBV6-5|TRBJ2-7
TGTGCCAGCAGTCCCCTGGGGGGGGGCCCCTACGAGCAGTACTTC
CASSPLGGGPYEQYF
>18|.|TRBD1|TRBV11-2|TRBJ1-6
TGTGCCAGCAAACGGGACAGAACCGCCCTTGGGGGAAATTCACCCCTCCACTTT
CASKRDRTALGGNSPLHF
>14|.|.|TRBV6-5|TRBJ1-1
TGTGCCAGCAGTTACTCGATAATGCGGCCTGAAGCTTTCTTT
CASSYSIMRPEAFF
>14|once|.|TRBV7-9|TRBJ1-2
TGTGCCAGCAGCTTAGGGACCCCGACCTATGGCTACACCTTC
CASSLGTPTYGYTF
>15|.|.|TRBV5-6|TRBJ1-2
TGTGCCAGCAGCTTGGTGCAGGGAGCTAACTATGGCTACACCTTC
CASSLVQGANYGYTF
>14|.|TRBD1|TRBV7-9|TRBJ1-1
TGTGCCAGCGGGGGCGGGACAGGGAACACTGAAGCTTTCTTT
CASGGGTGNTEAFF
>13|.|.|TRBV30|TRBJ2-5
TGTGCCGGAGAAGGACTACGGGGAGAGACCCAGTACTTC
CAGEGLRGETQYF
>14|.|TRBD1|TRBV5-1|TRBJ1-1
TGCGCCAGCAGCTTGGAAGGGGGCGGAACTGAAGCTTTCTTT
CASSLEGGGTEAFF
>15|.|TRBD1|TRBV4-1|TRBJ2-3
TGCGCCAGCGCCCGGACAGGCCTCTCCACAGATACGCAGTATTTT
CASARTGLSTDTQYF
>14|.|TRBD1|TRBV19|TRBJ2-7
TGTGCCAGTAGTCCCCAGGGGGCCCGCTACGAGCAGTACTTC
CASSPQGARYEQYF